The 8 T cell receptor beta chains given below trace back to one sample, sequenced in a study of response to subunit inactivated influenza vaccine. In TCRdb, the RT-PCR reads were re-called with MiXCR into one record per CDR3 protein. Of about 780,000 distinct CDR3 sequences listed, about 18% are singletons. Sequences were derived from PBMCs from blood, sampled more than 4 days after vaccination. Receptor source: a man aged 45-65 years who received an inactivated influenza vaccine.

The V gene is TRBV6-2 or TRBV6-3, the J gene TRBJ2-1; weak D call: TRBD1 (6 bases). Germline CDR1 reads MNHEY; CDR2 reads SVGEGT. CDR3 length: 13 residues. V shed 2 bases and J shed 8 bases, with 10 bases lying between them. CDR3 bases: TGTGCCAGCAGTTACGGGGGCATTCATGAGCAGTTCTTC. This encodes CASSYGGIHEQFF.

The table lists this clonotype with a few counts. V and J are TRBV12-3 or TRBV12-4 and TRBJ2-7; no clear D. V shed 8 bases and J shed 2 bases, with 10 bases lying between them. The CDR3 is 12 residues long. The CDR3, as DNA: TGTGCCAGCGGCCCAAGAGCCTACGAGCAGTACTTC. It specifies CASGPRAYEQYF.

This clonotype was counted between two and nine times. V is TRBV6-5 and J is TRBJ1-1; TRBD1 is a possible D gene (6 bases). The CDR3 has 14 amino acids. CDR1 is MNHEY, CDR2 SVGAGI, per germline. The V end lost 0 bases, the J end lost 4 bases, and 9 bases lay between the germline ends. The CDR3 DNA reads TGTGCCAGCAGTTACTCGAGAGGGGGCACTGAAGCTTTCTTT. It specifies CASSYSRGGTEAFF.

Here the CDR3 reads CSARERRDYEQYF. In DNA, the CDR3 is TGCAGTGCTAGAGAACGGAGGGACTACGAGCAGTACTTC. The chain couples TRBV20-1 to TRBJ2-7, with a tentative D call TRBD2 (6 bases). Deletions cut 0 bases from V and 3 bases from J, with 9 bases between. Per the germline V gene, CDR1 is DFQATT and CDR2 is SNEGSKA (reference sequence). The CDR3 consists of 13 residues.

The table lists this clonotype with a few counts. The chain is built from TRBV2 and TRBJ2-7, with D uncertain. This CDR3 is built from 12 residues. CDR1 and CDR2 from the germline V gene are SNHLY and FYNNEI. Deletions cut 3 bases from V and 4 bases from J, with 7 bases between. The CDR3 DNA reads TGTGCCAGCAGTGAGTCTGAGTACGAGCAGTACTTC. Its translation: CASSESEYEQYF.

This chain uses TRBV20-1 with TRBJ2-3; 7 bases fit TRBD2. V lost 5 bases, J lost 2 bases, and 7 bases stayed unmatched. The germline CDR1 and CDR2 sequences are DFQATT and SNEGSKA (reference sequence). This CDR3 spans 14 amino acids. The CDR3 sequence: CSAPRLADTDTQYF. CDR3 nucleotide sequence: TGCAGTGCTCCCAGGCTAGCGGACACAGATACGCAGTATTTT.

The sample holds one count of this clonotype. A read error may produce the germline difference seen at one junction end. The V and J genes are TRBV12-3 or TRBV12-4 and TRBJ2-7; no clear D. The CDR3 extends over 11 amino acids. CDR3 coding DNA: TGTCCCAGCAGTTTAGAACAGCGGCAGTACTTC. This encodes CPSSLEQRQYF.

The chain links TRBV3-1 to TRBJ2-2; tentative D call: TRBD2 (5 bases). The CDR3 totals 17 residues. The V gene's germline CDR1 is LGHDT and CDR2 YNNKEL (reference sequence). The V and J ends lost 0 bases and 0 bases respectively, with 11 bases between them. CDR3 sequence: CASSQDLASSNTGELFF. CDR3 bases: TGTGCCAGCAGCCAAGATCTAGCTAGTTCGAACACCGGGGAGCTGTTTTTT.